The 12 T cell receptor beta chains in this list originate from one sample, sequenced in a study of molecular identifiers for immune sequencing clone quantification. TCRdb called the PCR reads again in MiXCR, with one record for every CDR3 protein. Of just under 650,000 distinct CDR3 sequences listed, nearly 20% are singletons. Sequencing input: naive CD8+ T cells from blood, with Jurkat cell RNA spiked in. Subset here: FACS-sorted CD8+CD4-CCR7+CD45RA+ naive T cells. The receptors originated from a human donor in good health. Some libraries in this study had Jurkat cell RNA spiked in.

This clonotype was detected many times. CDR3 loop: CASSEELTEYSNQPQHF. The CDR3 nucleotides read TGTGCCAGCAGTGAAGAATTGACAGAGTATAGCAATCAGCCCCAGCATTTT. The chain employs TRBV6-1 and TRBJ1-5, with D perhaps TRBD1 (5 bases). Trimming took 1 base from V and 0 from J, leaving 13 bases between them. The germline V gene encodes CDR1 MNHNS and CDR2 SASEGT. The CDR3 loop spans 17 amino acids.

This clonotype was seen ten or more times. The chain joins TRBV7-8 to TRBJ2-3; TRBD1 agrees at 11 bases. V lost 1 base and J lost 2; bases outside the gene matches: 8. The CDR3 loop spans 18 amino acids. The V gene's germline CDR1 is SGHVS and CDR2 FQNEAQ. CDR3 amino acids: CASSLVWTGGSNTDTQYF. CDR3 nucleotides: TGTGCCAGCAGCTTAGTTTGGACAGGGGGCTCCAACACAGATACGCAGTATTTT.

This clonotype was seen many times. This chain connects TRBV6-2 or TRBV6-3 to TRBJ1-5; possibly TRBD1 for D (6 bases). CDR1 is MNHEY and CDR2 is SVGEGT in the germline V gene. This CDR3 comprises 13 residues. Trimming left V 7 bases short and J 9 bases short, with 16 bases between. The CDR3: CASTTGAPRPQHF. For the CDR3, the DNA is TGTGCCAGCACCACGGGGGCTCCTCGGCCCCAGCATTTT.

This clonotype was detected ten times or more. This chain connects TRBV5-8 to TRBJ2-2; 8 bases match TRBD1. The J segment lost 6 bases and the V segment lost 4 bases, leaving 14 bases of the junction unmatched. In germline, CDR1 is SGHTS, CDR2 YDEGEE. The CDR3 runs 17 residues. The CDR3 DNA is TGTGCCAGCAGCCTGATAGGGCCAGGACAGGGCCCCGGGGAGCTGTTTTTT. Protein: CASSLIGPGQGPGELFF. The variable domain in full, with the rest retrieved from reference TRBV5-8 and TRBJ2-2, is EAGVTQSPTHLIKTRGQQATLRCSPISGHTSVYWYQQALGLGLQFLLWYDEGEERNRGNFPPRFSGRQFPNYSSELNVNALELEDSALYLCASSLIGPGQGPGELFFGEGSRLTVL.

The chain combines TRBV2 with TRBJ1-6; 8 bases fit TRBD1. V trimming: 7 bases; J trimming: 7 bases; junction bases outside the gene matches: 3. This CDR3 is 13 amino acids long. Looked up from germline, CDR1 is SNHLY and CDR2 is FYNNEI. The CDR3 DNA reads TGTGCCAGCACTAGACAGGGGAATTCACCCCTCCACTTT. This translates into CASTRQGNSPLHF.

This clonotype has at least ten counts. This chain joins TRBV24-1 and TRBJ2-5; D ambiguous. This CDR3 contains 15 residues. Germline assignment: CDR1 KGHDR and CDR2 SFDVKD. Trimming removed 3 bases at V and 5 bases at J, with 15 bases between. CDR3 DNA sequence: TGTGCCACCAGTGATCCACCGGGCCTCGGGGAGACCCAGTACTTC. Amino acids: CATSDPPGLGETQYF.

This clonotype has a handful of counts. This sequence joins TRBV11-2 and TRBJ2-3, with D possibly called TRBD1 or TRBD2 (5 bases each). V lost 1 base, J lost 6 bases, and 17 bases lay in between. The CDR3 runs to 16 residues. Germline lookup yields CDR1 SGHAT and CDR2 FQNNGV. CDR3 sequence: CASSLGWDASLDTQYF. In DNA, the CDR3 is TGTGCCAGCAGCTTAGGGTGGGACGCTTCCTTGGATACGCAGTATTTT.

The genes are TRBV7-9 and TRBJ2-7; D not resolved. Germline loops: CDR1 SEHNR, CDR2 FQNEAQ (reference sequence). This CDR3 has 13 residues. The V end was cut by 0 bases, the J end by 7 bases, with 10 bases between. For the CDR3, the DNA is TGTGCCAGCAGCTTAGCGCTCACAGATGAGCAGTACTTC. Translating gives CASSLALTDEQYF.

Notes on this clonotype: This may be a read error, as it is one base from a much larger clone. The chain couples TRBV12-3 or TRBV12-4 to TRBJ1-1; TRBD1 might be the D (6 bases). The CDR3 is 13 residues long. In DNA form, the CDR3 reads TGTACCAGCAGTGCCACCGAACAGGGAGAAGCTTTCTTT. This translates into CTSSATEQGEAFF.

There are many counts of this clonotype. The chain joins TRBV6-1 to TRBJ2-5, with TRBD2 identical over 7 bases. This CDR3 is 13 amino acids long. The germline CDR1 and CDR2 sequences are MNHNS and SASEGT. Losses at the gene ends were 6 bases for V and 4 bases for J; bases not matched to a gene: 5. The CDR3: CASRGEGGETQYF. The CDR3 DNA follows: TGTGCCAGCAGGGGGGAGGGAGGAGAGACCCAGTACTTC.

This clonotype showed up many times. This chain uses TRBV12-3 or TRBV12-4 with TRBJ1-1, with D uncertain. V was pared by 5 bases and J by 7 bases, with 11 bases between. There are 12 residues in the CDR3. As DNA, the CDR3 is TGTGCCAGCAGTACTTTAACCTTTGAAGCTTTCTTT. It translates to CASSTLTFEAFF.

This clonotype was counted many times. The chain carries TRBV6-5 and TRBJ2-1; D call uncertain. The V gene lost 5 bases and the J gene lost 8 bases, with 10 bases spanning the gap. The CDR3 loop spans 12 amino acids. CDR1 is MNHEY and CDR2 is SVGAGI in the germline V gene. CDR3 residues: CASSQLGDEQFF. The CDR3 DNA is TGTGCCAGCAGTCAGCTAGGCGATGAGCAGTTCTTC.